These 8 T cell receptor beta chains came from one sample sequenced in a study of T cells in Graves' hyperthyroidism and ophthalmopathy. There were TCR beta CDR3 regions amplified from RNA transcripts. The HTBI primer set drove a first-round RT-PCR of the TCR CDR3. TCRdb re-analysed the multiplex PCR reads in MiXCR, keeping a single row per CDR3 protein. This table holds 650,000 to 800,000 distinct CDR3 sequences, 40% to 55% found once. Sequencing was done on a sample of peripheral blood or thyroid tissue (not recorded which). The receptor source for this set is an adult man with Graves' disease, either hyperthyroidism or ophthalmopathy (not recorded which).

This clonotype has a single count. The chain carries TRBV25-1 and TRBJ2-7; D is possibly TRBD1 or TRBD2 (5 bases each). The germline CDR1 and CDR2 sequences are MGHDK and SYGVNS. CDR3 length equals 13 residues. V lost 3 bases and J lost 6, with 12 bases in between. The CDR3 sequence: CASSDFGAREQYF. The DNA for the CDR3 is TGTGCCAGCAGTGACTTCGGGGCGCGCGAGCAGTACTTC.

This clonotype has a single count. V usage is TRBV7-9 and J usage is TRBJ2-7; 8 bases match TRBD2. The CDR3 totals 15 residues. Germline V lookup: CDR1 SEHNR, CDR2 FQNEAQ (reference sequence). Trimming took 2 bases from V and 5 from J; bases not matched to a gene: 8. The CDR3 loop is CASSLFQGTSHEQYF. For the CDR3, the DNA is TGTGCCAGCAGCTTATTTCAGGGGACTAGTCACGAGCAGTACTTC. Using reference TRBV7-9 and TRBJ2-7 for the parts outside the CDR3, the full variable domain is DTGVSQNPRHKITKRGQNVTFRCDPISEHNRLYWYRQTLGQGPEFLTYFQNEAQLEKSRLLSDRFSAERPKGSFSTLEIQRTEQGDSAMYLCASSLFQGTSHEQYFGPGTRLTVT.

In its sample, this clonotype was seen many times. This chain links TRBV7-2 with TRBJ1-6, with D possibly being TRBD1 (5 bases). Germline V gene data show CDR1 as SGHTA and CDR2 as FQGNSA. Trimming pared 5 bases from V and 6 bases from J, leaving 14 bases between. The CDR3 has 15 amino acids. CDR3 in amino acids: CASSKSGTANSPLHF. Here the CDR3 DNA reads TGTGCCAGCAGCAAATCCGGGACTGCTAATTCACCCCTCCACTTT. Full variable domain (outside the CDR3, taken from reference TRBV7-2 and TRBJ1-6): GAGVSQSPSNKVTEKGKDVELRCDPISGHTALYWYRQSLGQGLEFLIYFQGNSAPDKSGLPSDRFSAERTGGSVSTLTIQRTQQEDSAVYLCASSKSGTANSPLHFGNGTRLTVT.

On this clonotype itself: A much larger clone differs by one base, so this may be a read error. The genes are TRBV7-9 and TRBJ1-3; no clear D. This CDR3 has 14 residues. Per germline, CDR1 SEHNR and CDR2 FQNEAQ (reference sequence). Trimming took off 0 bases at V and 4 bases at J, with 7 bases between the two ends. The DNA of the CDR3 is TGTGCCAGCAGCTTAGCGACACACGGAAACACCATATATTTT. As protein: CASSLATHGNTIYF. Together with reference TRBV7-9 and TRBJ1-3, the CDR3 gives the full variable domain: DTGVSQNPRHKITKRGQNVTFRCDPISEHNRLYWYRQTLGQGPEFLTYFQNEAQLEKSRLLSDRFSAERPKGSFSTLEIQRTEQGDSAMYLCASSLATHGNTIYFGEGSWLTVV.

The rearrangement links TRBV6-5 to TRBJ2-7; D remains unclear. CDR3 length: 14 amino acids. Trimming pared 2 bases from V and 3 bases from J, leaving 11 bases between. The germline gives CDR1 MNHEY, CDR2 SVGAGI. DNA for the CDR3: TGTGCCAGCAGTTACGGTCTTAAATTCTACGAGCAGTACTTC. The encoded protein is CASSYGLKFYEQYF.

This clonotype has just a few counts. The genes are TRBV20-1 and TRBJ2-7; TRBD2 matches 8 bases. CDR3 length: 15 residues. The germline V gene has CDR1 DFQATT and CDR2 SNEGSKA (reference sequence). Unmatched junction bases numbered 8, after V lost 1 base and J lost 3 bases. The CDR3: CSARGLPGLVYEQYF. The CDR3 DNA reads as TGCAGTGCTAGAGGTCTACCGGGACTAGTCTACGAGCAGTACTTC.

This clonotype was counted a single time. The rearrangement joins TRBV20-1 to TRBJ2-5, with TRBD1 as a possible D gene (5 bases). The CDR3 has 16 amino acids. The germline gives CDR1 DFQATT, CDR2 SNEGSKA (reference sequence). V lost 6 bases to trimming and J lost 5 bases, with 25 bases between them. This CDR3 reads CSAKGAFTDLRETQYF. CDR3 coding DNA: TGCAGTGCAAAAGGGGCATTTACGGACCTCCGGGAGACCCAGTACTTC.

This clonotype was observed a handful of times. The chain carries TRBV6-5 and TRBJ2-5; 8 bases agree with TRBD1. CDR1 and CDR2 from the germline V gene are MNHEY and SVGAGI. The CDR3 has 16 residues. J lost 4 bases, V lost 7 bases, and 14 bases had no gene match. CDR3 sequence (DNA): TGTGCCAGCAAGGACAGGGCAGTCGGGCTCTCAGAGACCCAGTACTTC. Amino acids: CASKDRAVGLSETQYF.